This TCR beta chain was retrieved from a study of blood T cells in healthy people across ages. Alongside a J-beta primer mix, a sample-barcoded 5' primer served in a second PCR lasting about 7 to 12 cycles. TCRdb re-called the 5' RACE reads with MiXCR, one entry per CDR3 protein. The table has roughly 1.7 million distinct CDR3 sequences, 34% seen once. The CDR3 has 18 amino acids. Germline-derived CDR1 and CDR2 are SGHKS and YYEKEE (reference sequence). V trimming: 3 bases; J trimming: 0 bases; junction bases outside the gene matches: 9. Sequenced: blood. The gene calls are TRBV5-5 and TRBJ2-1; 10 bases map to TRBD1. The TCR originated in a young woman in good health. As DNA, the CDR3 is TGTGCCAGCAGCTCCCCGGGACAGGGGCCCAGCTCCTACAATGAGCAGTTCTTC. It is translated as CASSSPGQGPSSYNEQFF.